This T cell receptor beta chain comes out of a study of blood T cell repertoires in COVID-19. This CDR3 has 16 amino acids. The germline gives CDR1 LNHDA, CDR2 SQIVND (reference sequence). Trimming removed 5 bases from V and 6 bases from J, with 20 bases in between. Original processing methods: It was from reference gene primer amplification that nucleated cell counts were estimated. TCRdb keeps only in-frame clones here, not all; method: immunoSEQ multiplex PCR. The DNA was the basis for D and trimming; V, J and clone size are from that table. The repertoire holds about 350,000 clones, with roughly 89% as singletons.

The J gene is TRBJ1-5, the V gene TRBV19; D is unresolved. The clonotype was recovered from a woman aged 18-29 years who had recovered from COVID-19. Sequencing used peripheral blood. The CDR3 coding sequence is TGTGCCAGTAGTCCGTTTGGAGGGCGGGTAGGTCAGCCCCAGCATTTT. It translates to CASSPFGGRVGQPQHF.